A selection of T cell receptor beta chains follows, all from one sample in a study of T cell responses to AZD1222 COVID-19 vaccine. This table comes from immunoSEQ multiplex PCR, and its TCRdb copy is limited to in-frame clones, with some not included. The data contain about 120,000 clones, approximately 85% of them seen just once; the ten biggest clones take up almost 9.5%. Here the sequenced sample was peripheral blood, taken on day 0 of AZD1222 vaccination. Every receptor here comes from an adult in good health. Both conserved end residues are part of each CDR3. D genes are given only for firm matches. Not every row has a clone size; where given, it reads once, few, many or a size class.

clone_size | j_call | d_call | v_call | cdr3_aa | cdr3_nt
- | TRBJ1-5 | - | TRBV6-5 | CASSRDGNQPQHF | TGTGCCAGCAGCCGGGACGGCAATCAGCCCCAGCATTTT
- | TRBJ2-7 | TRBD1 | TRBV11-3 | CASSTKQGFKSYEQYF | TGTGCCAGCAGTACTAAACAGGGGTTTAAGTCCTACGAGCAGTACTTC
- | TRBJ1-6 | - | TRBV19 | CATGGSSYNSPLHF | TGTGCCACCGGGGGGAGCTCCTATAATTCACCCCTCCACTTT
- | TRBJ2-7 | - | TRBV9 | CASSPGPGEHYEQYF | TGTGCCAGCAGCCCAGGCCCGGGTGAACACTACGAGCAGTACTTC
- | TRBJ1-3 | TRBD1 | TRBV5-1 | CASSLGQGANTIYF | TGCGCCAGCAGCTTGGGACAGGGGGCTAACACCATATATTTT
- | TRBJ2-4 | - | TRBV2 | CASSDDRGQDIQYF | TGTGCCAGCAGTGATGATCGGGGGCAGGACATTCAGTACTTC
- | TRBJ2-3 | - | TRBV30 | CAWSDGVRDTQYF | TGTGCCTGGAGTGATGGCGTTCGGGATACGCAGTATTTT
- | TRBJ2-7 | - | TRBV29-1 | CSADDQGGEQYF | TGCAGCGCCGATGACCAGGGAGGCGAGCAGTACTTC
- | TRBJ2-1 | - | TRBV27 | CASSLSSRSEQFF | TGTGCCAGCAGTTTATCGTCGCGGTCTGAGCAGTTCTTC
- | TRBJ1-4 | - | TRBV4-2 | CASSAREYEKLFF | TGTGCCAGCAGCGCAAGGGAATATGAAAAACTGTTTTTT
few | TRBJ2-5 | - | TRBV2 | CASSDSGETQYF | TGTGCCAGCAGTGACTCTGGGGAGACCCAGTACTTC
- | TRBJ1-1 | - | TRBV28 | CASSPGVGHGNTEAFF | TGTGCCAGCAGTCCGGGTGTCGGCCACGGGAACACTGAAGCTTTCTTT
once | TRBJ1-2 | - | TRBV28 | CASSFGGQSGANYGYTF | TGTGCCAGCAGTTTCGGAGGACAGTCCGGAGCTAACTATGGCTACACCTTC
- | TRBJ1-1 | - | TRBV5-4 | CASSAGQLNTEAFF | TGTGCCAGCAGCGCTGGACAGTTAAACACTGAAGCTTTCTTT
- | TRBJ1-5 | - | TRBV7-8 | CASSLATGSNQPQHF | TGTGCCAGCAGCTTAGCTACGGGGAGCAATCAGCCCCAGCATTTT
- | TRBJ2-6 | - | TRBV19 | CASAGGSGANVLTF | TGTGCCAGCGCTGGGGGATCAGGGGCCAACGTCCTGACTTTC
once | TRBJ1-1 | - | TRBV6-5 | CASSYSLNTEAFF | TGTGCCAGCAGTTACTCTCTCAACACTGAAGCTTTCTTT
- | TRBJ2-7 | - | TRBV6-6 | CASSGTSDYEQYF | TGTGCCAGCAGCGGGACTTCTGACTACGAGCAGTACTTC
- | TRBJ1-1 | TRBD1 | TRBV27 | CASSLGQGTGAFF | TGTGCCAGCAGTTTAGGACAGGGGACGGGCGCTTTCTTT
- | TRBJ1-2 | - | TRBV6-5 | CASSPGPSYGYTF | TGTGCCAGCAGTCCAGGACCAAGCTATGGCTACACCTTC
- | TRBJ2-7 | - | TRBV4-2 | CASSQEGEQYF | TGTGCCAGCAGCCAAGAAGGCGAGCAGTACTTC
- | TRBJ1-4 | - | TRBV27 | CASSPLQFPEKLFF | TGTGCCAGCAGCCCGCTACAGTTCCCTGAAAAACTGTTTTTT
- | TRBJ1-1 | TRBD1 | TRBV19 | CASSPRTGTRMNTEAFF | TGTGCCAGTAGTCCTCGGACAGGAACCCGGATGAACACTGAAGCTTTCTTT
- | TRBJ2-7 | - | TRBV28 | CASRTGIYEQYF | TGTGCCAGCAGGACCGGGATCTACGAGCAGTACTTC
- | TRBJ2-1 | - | TRBV19 | CASSQDRYNEQFF | TGTGCCAGTAGTCAAGACCGGTACAATGAGCAGTTCTTC